This is a list of T cell receptor beta chains from one sample in a study of control samples from healthy donors and cancer patients. Assay used: immunoSEQ multiplex PCR; TCRdb lists only in-frame clones, some missing. The sample records about 130,000 clones, approximately 90% being singletons. Sequencing was carried out using blood. The origin of the receptors is a man aged 18-30 years in good health. Both conserved end residues are part of each CDR3. A D gene is named only where the DNA matches it firmly. Size tells how often a clone was seen (once, few, many) or the class of an expanded clone, and some rows leave it out.

abundance: .; v_gene: TRBV6-2/TRBV6-3; d_gene: .; len: 16; j_gene: TRBJ1-5; CDR3aa: CASSQISAGGNQPQHF; CDR3nt: TGTGCCAGCAGTCAGATCAGCGCGGGGGGCAATCAGCCCCAGCATTTT
abundance: .; v_gene: TRBV7-9; d_gene: .; len: 12; j_gene: TRBJ1-4; CDR3aa: CASSLAREKLFF; CDR3nt: TGTGCCAGCAGCTTAGCACGGGAAAAACTGTTTTTT
abundance: .; v_gene: TRBV12-5; d_gene: .; len: 13; j_gene: TRBJ1-1; CDR3aa: CASGLEENTEAFF; CDR3nt: TGTGCTAGTGGTTTGGAGGAGAACACTGAAGCTTTCTTT
abundance: .; v_gene: TRBV28; d_gene: .; len: 15; j_gene: TRBJ1-3; CDR3aa: CASSLRQGTRNTIYF; CDR3nt: TGTGCCAGCAGTTTACGGCAGGGTACTAGAAACACCATATATTTT
abundance: .; v_gene: TRBV11-2; d_gene: .; len: 16; j_gene: TRBJ2-2; CDR3aa: CASSKTSGPGTGELFF; CDR3nt: TGTGCCAGCAGCAAAACCAGCGGGCCAGGGACCGGGGAGCTGTTTTTT
abundance: .; v_gene: TRBV3-1/TRBV3-2; d_gene: TRBD1; len: 15; j_gene: TRBJ2-1; CDR3aa: CASSNSGTGSDEQFF; CDR3nt: TGTGCCAGCAGCAATTCCGGGACAGGCTCCGATGAGCAGTTCTTC
abundance: .; v_gene: TRBV7-2; d_gene: .; len: 11; j_gene: TRBJ2-3; CDR3aa: CASSADDTQYF; CDR3nt: TGTGCCAGCAGCGCTGATGATACGCAGTATTTT
abundance: .; v_gene: TRBV23-1; d_gene: TRBD1; len: 15; j_gene: TRBJ1-1; CDR3aa: CASSHVDRGKAEAFF; CDR3nt: TGCGCCAGCAGTCACGTGGACAGGGGGAAAGCTGAAGCTTTCTTT
abundance: once; v_gene: TRBV3-1/TRBV3-2; d_gene: .; len: 14; j_gene: TRBJ1-2; CDR3aa: CASSHPRTRYGYTF; CDR3nt: TGTGCCAGCAGCCATCCCAGGACCCGCTATGGCTACACCTTC
abundance: once; v_gene: TRBV6-5; d_gene: TRBD1; len: 14; j_gene: TRBJ1-5; CDR3aa: CASRTGFREQPQHF; CDR3nt: TGTGCCAGCAGGACAGGGTTCCGGGAACAGCCCCAGCATTTT
abundance: once; v_gene: TRBV28; d_gene: .; len: 12; j_gene: TRBJ1-1; CDR3aa: CASTGEDPEAFF; CDR3nt: TGTGCCAGCACAGGGGAAGATCCTGAAGCTTTCTTT
abundance: once; v_gene: TRBV30; d_gene: TRBD2; len: 15; j_gene: TRBJ2-1; CDR3aa: CAWFPGLAILGEQFF; CDR3nt: TGTGCCTGGTTTCCGGGACTAGCAATACTAGGTGAGCAGTTCTTC
abundance: .; v_gene: TRBV5-1; d_gene: .; len: 13; j_gene: TRBJ2-1; CDR3aa: CASSPDTHNEQFF; CDR3nt: TGCGCCAGCAGCCCGGACACGCACAATGAGCAGTTCTTC
abundance: .; v_gene: TRBV19; d_gene: .; len: 16; j_gene: TRBJ2-2; CDR3aa: CASSIDLGGGGGELFF; CDR3nt: TGTGCCAGTAGTATAGATCTTGGTGGGGGCGGCGGGGAGCTGTTTTTT
abundance: .; v_gene: TRBV5-4; d_gene: TRBD1; len: 14; j_gene: TRBJ2-1; CDR3aa: CASSRQGGGNEQFF; CDR3nt: TGTGCCAGCAGCAGACAGGGTGGGGGCAATGAGCAGTTCTTC
abundance: .; v_gene: TRBV9; d_gene: TRBD2; len: 15; j_gene: TRBJ2-1; CDR3aa: CASSVGTSGNNEQFF; CDR3nt: TGTGCCAGCAGCGTAGGGACTAGCGGGAACAATGAGCAGTTCTTC
abundance: .; v_gene: TRBV18; d_gene: .; len: 15; j_gene: TRBJ1-3; CDR3aa: CASSTIQGSGNTIYF; CDR3nt: TGTGCCAGCTCAACCATTCAGGGTTCTGGAAACACCATATATTTT
abundance: .; v_gene: TRBV3-1/TRBV3-2; d_gene: .; len: 15; j_gene: TRBJ2-1; CDR3aa: CASSPGLNSYNEQFF; CDR3nt: TGTGCCAGCAGCCCTGGACTGAACTCCTACAATGAGCAGTTCTTC
abundance: .; v_gene: TRBV29-1; d_gene: .; len: 12; j_gene: TRBJ1-5; CDR3aa: CSVGGAGQPQHF; CDR3nt: TGCAGCGTTGGAGGGGCAGGTCAGCCCCAGCATTTT
abundance: .; v_gene: TRBV28; d_gene: .; len: 16; j_gene: TRBJ1-5; CDR3aa: CASSFGWRGGNQPQHF; CDR3nt: TGTGCCAGCAGTTTTGGGTGGAGGGGTGGCAATCAGCCCCAGCATTTT
abundance: few; v_gene: TRBV4-1; d_gene: .; len: 15; j_gene: TRBJ2-2; CDR3aa: CASSQWGINTGELFF; CDR3nt: TGCGCCAGCAGCCAGTGGGGGATTAACACCGGGGAGCTGTTTTTT
abundance: .; v_gene: TRBV2; d_gene: .; len: 14; j_gene: TRBJ1-1; CDR3aa: CASSEWEGGAEAFF; CDR3nt: TGTGCCAGCAGTGAATGGGAGGGGGGAGCTGAAGCTTTCTTT
abundance: once; v_gene: TRBV6-4; d_gene: TRBD2; len: 15; j_gene: TRBJ2-1; CDR3aa: CASSDASGSYNEQFF; CDR3nt: TGTGCCAGCAGTGACGCTAGCGGGAGTTACAATGAGCAGTTCTTC
abundance: .; v_gene: TRBV10-1; d_gene: .; len: 12; j_gene: TRBJ1-1; CDR3aa: CASSDPDTEAFF; CDR3nt: TGCGCCAGCAGTGACCCAGACACTGAAGCTTTCTTT
abundance: .; v_gene: TRBV29-1; d_gene: TRBD1; len: 14; j_gene: TRBJ1-2; CDR3aa: CSVVLLQGDLGYTF; CDR3nt: TGCAGCGTTGTCCTTTTACAGGGGGATTTAGGCTACACCTTC
abundance: .; v_gene: TRBV7-9; d_gene: .; len: 13; j_gene: TRBJ2-3; CDR3aa: CASSLSDPDTQYF; CDR3nt: TGTGCCAGCAGCTTGAGTGATCCAGATACGCAGTATTTT
abundance: .; v_gene: TRBV19; d_gene: .; len: 14; j_gene: TRBJ2-5; CDR3aa: CASSIAGHKETQYF; CDR3nt: TGTGCCAGTAGTATCGCGGGCCACAAGGAGACCCAGTACTTC
abundance: .; v_gene: TRBV19; d_gene: .; len: 14; j_gene: TRBJ1-1; CDR3aa: CASSIGEGDTEAFF; CDR3nt: TGTGCCAGTAGTATAGGGGAAGGTGACACTGAAGCTTTCTTT
abundance: .; v_gene: TRBV29-1; d_gene: TRBD1; len: 13; j_gene: TRBJ2-7; CDR3aa: CSVGQGHSYEQYF; CDR3nt: TGCAGCGTGGGACAGGGGCACTCCTACGAGCAGTACTTC
abundance: once; v_gene: TRBV13; d_gene: .; len: 14; j_gene: TRBJ1-2; CDR3aa: CASSLGEVNYGYTF; CDR3nt: TGTGCCAGCAGCTTAGGCGAGGTAAACTATGGCTACACCTTC
abundance: .; v_gene: TRBV5-1; d_gene: TRBD2; len: 19; j_gene: TRBJ2-3; CDR3aa: CASSPTSGGAGGGTDTQYF; CDR3nt: TGCGCCAGCAGCCCCACCAGCGGGGGGGCCGGTGGAGGCACAGATACGCAGTATTTT
abundance: .; v_gene: TRBV6-2/TRBV6-3; d_gene: .; len: 15; j_gene: TRBJ2-5; CDR3aa: CASSYPRTVQETQYF; CDR3nt: TGTGCCAGCAGTTACCCGAGGACAGTACAAGAGACCCAGTACTTC
abundance: .; v_gene: TRBV28; d_gene: .; len: 13; j_gene: TRBJ1-5; CDR3aa: CASSTTDNQPQHF; CDR3nt: TGTGCCAGCAGTACCACAGACAATCAGCCCCAGCATTTT
abundance: .; v_gene: TRBV6-5; d_gene: .; len: 15; j_gene: TRBJ1-4; CDR3aa: CASSTQGNGYEKLFF; CDR3nt: TGTGCCAGCAGTACCCAGGGGAATGGTTATGAAAAACTGTTTTTT
abundance: .; v_gene: TRBV18; d_gene: TRBD2; len: 15; j_gene: TRBJ2-3; CDR3aa: CASSPLADSTDTQYF; CDR3nt: TGTGCCAGCTCACCGCTAGCGGATAGCACAGATACGCAGTATTTT
abundance: .; v_gene: TRBV7-9; d_gene: .; len: 18; j_gene: TRBJ1-5; CDR3aa: CASSLAEGTGDSGQPQHF; CDR3nt: TGTGCCAGCAGCTTAGCGGAGGGGACGGGGGACTCAGGACAGCCCCAGCATTTT
abundance: .; v_gene: TRBV3-1/TRBV3-2; d_gene: TRBD1; len: 13; j_gene: TRBJ2-5; CDR3aa: CASGGQGQETQYF; CDR3nt: TGTGCCAGCGGGGGACAGGGCCAAGAGACCCAGTACTTC
abundance: .; v_gene: TRBV2; d_gene: TRBD2; len: 14; j_gene: TRBJ2-3; CDR3aa: CASSERGGWDTQYF; CDR3nt: TGTGCCAGCAGTGAGCGGGGGGGCTGGGATACGCAGTATTTT
abundance: once; v_gene: TRBV11-2; d_gene: .; len: 12; j_gene: TRBJ2-4; CDR3aa: CASSSEGHIQYF; CDR3nt: TGTGCCAGCAGCTCGGAGGGCCACATTCAGTACTTC
abundance: .; v_gene: TRBV30; d_gene: .; len: 15; j_gene: TRBJ2-3; CDR3aa: CAWSVQWGSTDTQYF; CDR3nt: TGTGCCTGGAGTGTACAGTGGGGGAGCACAGATACGCAGTATTTT
abundance: .; v_gene: TRBV25-1; d_gene: .; len: 14; j_gene: TRBJ2-3; CDR3aa: CASSDGPSTDTQYF; CDR3nt: TGTGCCAGCAGTGACGGGCCTAGCACAGATACGCAGTATTTT
abundance: few; v_gene: TRBV10-2; d_gene: TRBD2; len: 14; j_gene: TRBJ2-1; CDR3aa: CATDQDPRGDEQFF; CDR3nt: TGCGCCACGGATCAGGACCCACGGGGGGATGAGCAGTTCTTC
abundance: .; v_gene: TRBV7-9; d_gene: TRBD2; len: 14; j_gene: TRBJ2-2; CDR3aa: CASRLAGITGELFF; CDR3nt: TGTGCCAGCAGACTAGCGGGAATCACCGGGGAGCTGTTTTTT
abundance: .; v_gene: TRBV10-3; d_gene: TRBD2; len: 16; j_gene: TRBJ2-1; CDR3aa: CAISEQGLASYNEQFF; CDR3nt: TGTGCCATCAGTGAGCAGGGACTAGCTTCCTACAATGAGCAGTTCTTC
abundance: .; v_gene: TRBV6-6; d_gene: TRBD1; len: 17; j_gene: TRBJ2-2; CDR3aa: CASSPPRSGQGSGELFF; CDR3nt: TGTGCCAGCAGTCCTCCCCGGTCGGGACAGGGCTCCGGGGAGCTGTTTTTT
abundance: .; v_gene: TRBV2; d_gene: TRBD1; len: 17; j_gene: TRBJ1-5; CDR3aa: CASRIGDRIPSNQPQHF; CDR3nt: TGTGCCAGCCGTATTGGGGACAGAATTCCTAGCAATCAGCCCCAGCATTTT
abundance: .; v_gene: TRBV28; d_gene: .; len: 12; j_gene: TRBJ1-1; CDR3aa: CASSLVGTEAFF; CDR3nt: TGTGCCAGCAGTTTAGTGGGCACTGAAGCTTTCTTT
abundance: .; v_gene: TRBV18; d_gene: .; len: 13; j_gene: TRBJ1-1; CDR3aa: CASSLKLATEAFF; CDR3nt: TGTGCCAGCTCCCTGAAGTTGGCCACTGAAGCTTTCTTT
abundance: .; v_gene: TRBV10-3; d_gene: .; len: 16; j_gene: TRBJ2-2; CDR3aa: CAISESNQRTHGELFF; CDR3nt: TGTGCCATCAGTGAGTCCAATCAGAGGACCCACGGGGAGCTGTTTTTT
abundance: .; v_gene: TRBV12-3/TRBV12-4; d_gene: .; len: 12; j_gene: TRBJ1-2; CDR3aa: CASSLGEGGYTF; CDR3nt: TGTGCCAGCAGTTTAGGTGAGGGGGGCTACACCTTC
abundance: .; v_gene: TRBV12-3/TRBV12-4; d_gene: .; len: 13; j_gene: TRBJ1-2; CDR3aa: CASSFPQGRGYTF; CDR3nt: TGTGCCAGCAGTTTCCCGCAGGGGAGAGGCTACACCTTC
abundance: .; v_gene: TRBV28; d_gene: .; len: 14; j_gene: TRBJ1-2; CDR3aa: CASSFRGGNYGYTF; CDR3nt: TGTGCCAGCAGTTTTCGGGGGGGGAACTATGGCTACACCTTC
abundance: .; v_gene: TRBV6-6; d_gene: .; len: 12; j_gene: TRBJ1-2; CDR3aa: CASSSGGSGYTF; CDR3nt: TGTGCCAGCAGTTCGGGAGGGTCTGGCTACACCTTC
abundance: .; v_gene: TRBV12-5; d_gene: TRBD2; len: 17; j_gene: TRBJ2-2; CDR3aa: CASGSGTSGSLPGELFF; CDR3nt: TGTGCTAGTGGAAGTGGGACTAGCGGGAGTTTGCCCGGGGAGCTGTTTTTT
abundance: .; v_gene: TRBV3-1/TRBV3-2; d_gene: .; len: 15; j_gene: TRBJ1-1; CDR3aa: CASSRTGLGFGEAFF; CDR3nt: TGTGCCAGCAGCCGTACAGGGCTCGGATTCGGGGAAGCTTTCTTT